These 28 T cell receptor beta chains share one sample of origin, sequenced in a study of blood T cells in healthy people across ages. Alongside a J-beta primer mix, a sample-barcoded 5' primer served in a second PCR lasting roughly 6 to 11 cycles. TCRdb itself ran the 5' RACE reads through MiXCR, one entry per CDR3 protein. The sample holds hundreds of thousands of distinct CDR3 sequences, less than 25% seen once. A further study also used this sample, focusing on T cells of mothers and their children.

Sequencing was done on a sample of blood. These TCRs come from a boy between 10 and 17 years old in good health.

The V call is TRBV24-1, the J call TRBJ2-5; the match to TRBD1 covers 7 bases. J gave up 3 bases and V 3 bases, and 6 bases lay outside the gene matches. The CDR3 is 15 amino acids. Germline CDR1 and CDR2: KGHDR and SFDVKD. Here the CDR3 reads CATSDPTGNKETQYF. CDR3 DNA: TGTGCCACCAGTGATCCGACAGGGAACAAAGAGACCCAGTACTTC.

This clonotype was picked up one time. The chain couples TRBV7-6 to TRBJ2-5; D uncertain. Germline V lookup: CDR1 SGHVS, CDR2 FNYEAQ. This CDR3 comprises 13 residues. The V end lost 1 base, the J end lost 9 bases, and 12 bases lay between the germline ends. Here the CDR3 DNA reads TGTGCCAGCAGCTTAGAGGGATTGGGTTCCCAGTACTTC. Its protein product is CASSLEGLGSQYF. Full variable domain (missing parts from reference TRBV7-6 and TRBJ2-5): GAGVSQSPRYKVTKRGQDVALRCDPISGHVSLYWYRQALGQGPEFLTYFNYEAQQDKSGLPNDRFSAERPEGSISTLTIQRTEQRDSAMYRCASSLEGLGSQYFGPGTRLLVL.

This chain links TRBV20-1 with TRBJ2-5; perhaps D is TRBD1 or TRBD2 (5 bases each). Germline V gene lookup returns CDR1 DFQATT and CDR2 SNEGSKA (reference sequence). Trimming left V 7 bases short and J 5 bases short, with 20 bases between. This CDR3 has 14 amino acids. The CDR3 loop is CSVSGTDIVETQYF. CDR3 DNA sequence: TGCAGTGTTTCCGGGACGGACATCGTGGAGACCCAGTACTTC.

This clonotype was detected only a few times. The J gene is TRBJ1-1, the V gene TRBV2, with 7 bases matching TRBD1. The V segment lost 7 bases and the J segment 7 bases; nucleotides outside the gene matches: 3. Germline V gene lookup returns CDR1 SNHLY and CDR2 FYNNEI. CDR3 length: 11 residues. CDR3 nucleotide sequence: TGTGCCAGCACCGGGACAGTTGAAGCTTTCTTT. Translating gives CASTGTVEAFF.

The chain links TRBV20-1 to TRBJ2-7, with no clear D. Per the germline V gene, CDR1 is DFQATT and CDR2 is SNEGSKA (reference sequence). Trimming stripped 5 bases from V and 0 bases from J, with 5 bases between. The CDR3 spans 11 residues. The CDR3 loop is CSALNSYEQYF. In DNA, the CDR3 is TGCAGTGCTCTCAACTCCTACGAGCAGTACTTC.

The CDR3 bases are TGCAGTCCAAGGGACTCTGGAAACACCATATATTTT. It encodes CSPRDSGNTIYF. The J gene is TRBJ1-3, the V gene TRBV20-1; no clear D gene. Trimming cost V 8 bases and J 0 bases, with 8 bases left between them. This CDR3 is built from 12 residues. Germline V gene data show CDR1 as DFQATT and CDR2 as SNEGSKA (reference sequence).

This clonotype was seen a few times. The rearrangement uses TRBV4-3 and TRBJ2-3; no clear D gene. With 3 bases removed from V and 2 bases from J, the gap between germline ends came to 6 bases. The CDR3 is 13 amino acids. Germline V CDR1 and CDR2: LGHNA, YSLEER. The CDR3 DNA sequence: TGCGCCAGCAGCCAGCGATCCACAGATACGCAGTATTTT. It encodes CASSQRSTDTQYF.

This clonotype was seen only a few times. This rearrangement joins TRBV29-1 to TRBJ2-1; no firm D call. V gave up 6 bases and J gave up 2 bases, with 17 bases separating them. The V gene's germline CDR1 is SQVTM and CDR2 ANQGSEA. The CDR3 loop spans 15 amino acids. In DNA form, the CDR3 reads TGCAGCGTCCCAGGTACCACCGGAACCTACAATGAGCAGTTCTTC. Its translation is CSVPGTTGTYNEQFF.

The chain uses TRBV14 and TRBJ2-7; 7 nucleotides agree with TRBD2. Trimming took 0 bases from V and 4 from J; bases not matched to a gene: 15. CDR3 length: 18 amino acids. The germline V gene encodes CDR1 SGHDN and CDR2 FVKESK. The CDR3 region has the DNA TGTGCCAGCAGCCAAGATCGGGCGGGAGCTCTCAATTTGTACGAGCAGTACTTC. It codes for CASSQDRAGALNLYEQYF. Full variable domain (missing parts from reference TRBV14 and TRBJ2-7): EAGVTQFPSHSVIEKGQTVTLRCDPISGHDNLYWYRRVMGKEIKFLLHFVKESKQDESGMPNNRFLAERTGGTYSTLKVQPAELEDSGVYFCASSQDRAGALNLYEQYFGPGTRLTVT.

The rearrangement joins TRBV20-1 to TRBJ1-5; D is perhaps TRBD1 (5 bases). Germline CDR1 and CDR2: DFQATT and SNEGSKA (reference sequence). Trimming removed 1 base at V and 11 bases at J, with 24 bases between. The CDR3 totals 16 residues. The CDR3 here is CSARGGREGVVRSQHF. CDR3 DNA sequence: TGCAGTGCTAGAGGCGGCAGGGAAGGTGTGGTCCGGTCCCAGCATTTT.

This clonotype has only a few counts. The gene calls are TRBV20-1 and TRBJ2-3, with D hard to call. Germline assignment: CDR1 DFQATT and CDR2 SNEGSKA (reference sequence). The CDR3 length is 12 residues. Trimming removed 2 bases at V and 4 bases at J, with 7 bases between. Written as DNA, the CDR3 is TGCAGTGCTAGATCGGCTCCAGATACGCAGTATTTT. Amino acid sequence: CSARSAPDTQYF.

With respect to this clonotype: A junction boundary mismatches the germline segment, possibly from a read error. The V call is TRBV20-1, the J call TRBJ1-5; D gene ambiguous. This CDR3 has 13 amino acids. Germline V gives CDR1 DFQATT, CDR2 SNEGSKA (reference sequence). Written as DNA, the CDR3 is TGCAGTGTCAAAGGGAACAGCAATCAGCCCCGGCATTTT. Its translation: CSVKGNSNQPRHF.

The chain is built from TRBV29-1 and TRBJ2-5; D is perhaps TRBD2 (5 bases). Judging by the DNA end, TRBJ2-7 fits better; the J call may be wrong. The CDR3 runs to 12 residues. Germline values: CDR1 SQVTM, CDR2 ANQGSEA. The CDR3 nucleotides are TGCAGCGTACGTAGCGAGGCCTACGAGCAGTACTTC. The encoded protein is CSVRSEAYEQYF.

CDR3: CSAPDTGVPRRRSPDTQYF. DNA for the CDR3: TGCAGTGCTCCTGATACAGGGGTACCACGGCGCAGGTCCCCAGATACGCAGTATTTT. The chain joins TRBV20-1 to TRBJ2-3; 7 positions match TRBD1. The CDR3 is made up of 19 amino acids. Trimming took 5 bases from V and 4 from J; bases not matched to a gene: 24. Germline-derived CDR1 and CDR2 are DFQATT and SNEGSKA (reference sequence).

This clonotype was observed a few times. V gene TRBV7-9 combines with J gene TRBJ2-7; 7 nucleotides align to TRBD1. This CDR3 region has 14 residues. Losses at the gene ends were 5 bases for V and 3 bases for J; bases not matched to a gene: 7. Germline values: CDR1 SEHNR, CDR2 FQNEAQ (reference sequence). The DNA of the CDR3 is TGTGCCAGCAGCCATGGACAGGTGGGCTACGAGCAGTACTTC. Its protein product is CASSHGQVGYEQYF.

The rearrangement uses TRBV7-8 and TRBJ2-3; TRBD1 matches at 8 bases. The CDR3 extends over 16 amino acids. From germline, CDR1 is SGHVS and CDR2 FQNEAQ. V dropped 5 bases and J dropped 1; count of bases not matched to a gene: 8. CDR3 protein: CASSAQGAGGTDTQYF. In DNA, the CDR3 is TGTGCCAGCAGCGCCCAGGGGGCTGGGGGCACAGATACGCAGTATTTT.

The chain links TRBV28 to TRBJ2-7; D is perhaps TRBD1 or TRBD2 (5 bases each). Germline loops: CDR1 MDHEN, CDR2 SYDVKM. The CDR3 consists of 14 residues. V was trimmed by 8 bases and J by 0 bases, leaving 14 bases between them. Here the CDR3 DNA reads TGTGCCAGCCGGGGCGGGTATAGCTCCTACGAGCAGTACTTC. Its translation is CASRGGYSSYEQYF.

The chain uses TRBV20-1 and TRBJ2-7; possibly TRBD2 for D (6 bases). CDR1 DFQATT and CDR2 SNEGSKA come from the germline V gene (reference sequence). This CDR3 spans 15 amino acids. Trimming removed 1 base from V and 4 bases from J, with 17 bases in between. CDR3 in DNA: TGCAGTGCTAGAGGCGGTGCGGGCGGGAAGTACGAGCAGTACTTC. This sequence encodes CSARGGAGGKYEQYF.

The sample holds a few counts of this clonotype. The rearrangement joins TRBV9 to TRBJ1-2, with D possibly matching TRBD1 (6 bases). The V gene's germline CDR1 is SGDLS and CDR2 YYNGEE. The CDR3 loop spans 14 amino acids. V lost 4 bases and J lost 8, with 18 bases in between. DNA of the CDR3: TGTGCCAGCAGCCCCCCACACAGGGCTGGGGGCTACACCTTC. Its protein product is CASSPPHRAGGYTF.

This chain uses TRBV4-3 with TRBJ2-2, with TRBD1 as a possible D gene (5 bases). The V end was cut by 0 bases, the J end by 5 bases, with 10 bases between. CDR3 size: 15 residues. Germline V gene lookup returns CDR1 LGHNA and CDR2 YSLEER. CDR3 DNA sequence: TGCGCCAGCAGCCAAGATGTCAGGGCGACCGGGGAGCTGTTTTTT. Amino acids: CASSQDVRATGELFF.

This clonotype was detected a few times. The gene calls are TRBV5-1 and TRBJ2-1; 8 bases align to TRBD2. Per the germline V gene, CDR1 is SGHRS and CDR2 is YFSETQ. Germline trimming cut 4 bases from V and 4 bases from J; bases unmatched to any gene: 10. The CDR3 loop spans 16 amino acids. The CDR3 region has the DNA TGCGCCAGCAGCCCGACGGGGCGGGAGGCTTACAATGAGCAGTTCTTC. This gives the protein CASSPTGREAYNEQFF.

The chain links TRBV2 to TRBJ2-4, with D unresolved. Looked up from germline, CDR1 is SNHLY and CDR2 is FYNNEI. The CDR3 covers 14 residues. V shed 2 bases and J shed 7 bases, with 12 bases lying between them. The CDR3 DNA reads as TGTGCCAGCAGTGAAACTCGTATGGAGAACATTCAGTACTTC. Encoded protein: CASSETRMENIQYF.

This clonotype showed up just a few times. This chain links TRBV4-3 with TRBJ2-6; tentatively, D is TRBD2 (7 bases). V was clipped by 0 bases and J by 4 bases, with 13 bases between them. This CDR3 spans 17 amino acids. Germline V gene data show CDR1 as LGHNA and CDR2 as YSLEER. The CDR3 region is CASSQDRGGLGANVLTF. CDR3 coding DNA: TGCGCCAGCAGCCAAGATAGGGGGGGTTTGGGGGCCAACGTCCTGACTTTC.

The chain combines TRBV20-1 with TRBJ1-2, with 8 positions matching TRBD1. V shed 4 bases, J shed 4 bases, and the junction held 5 bases outside the gene matches. CDR3 length: 13 residues. Germline V gene lookup returns CDR1 DFQATT and CDR2 SNEGSKA (reference sequence). CDR3 nucleotide sequence: TGCAGTGCTATCTCCGGGACAGGCTATGGCTACACCTTC. This codes for CSAISGTGYGYTF.

This clonotype was counted many times. The chain links TRBV9 to TRBJ2-1; 7 bases are shared with TRBD1. The V segment lost 2 bases and the J segment 2 bases; nucleotides outside the gene matches: 1. The CDR3 totals 14 residues. Per the germline V gene, CDR1 is SGDLS and CDR2 is YYNGEE. As DNA, the CDR3 is TGTGCCAGCAGCGTCGGGACAGCCTACAATGAGCAGTTCTTC. It specifies CASSVGTAYNEQFF.

Only one count was recorded for this clonotype. The chain couples TRBV20-1 to TRBJ2-1; either TRBD1 or TRBD2 may supply D (5 bases each). V shed 4 bases and J shed 0 bases, with 28 bases lying between them. The CDR3 covers 20 residues. Germline assignment: CDR1 DFQATT and CDR2 SNEGSKA (reference sequence). CDR3 residues: CSANPRLASIRGGSYNEQFF. The CDR3 DNA reads as TGCAGTGCTAATCCTCGGCTAGCTTCGATTCGGGGCGGCTCCTACAATGAGCAGTTCTTC.

This rearrangement joins TRBV13 to TRBJ2-7; TRBD2 agrees at 8 bases. The CDR3 totals 14 residues. From germline, CDR1 is PRHDT and CDR2 FYEKMQ (reference sequence). After removal of 5 bases from V and 2 bases from J, the junction contained 5 bases not matched to a gene. The CDR3 sequence is CASSARAGAYEQYF. The CDR3 DNA reads TGTGCCAGCAGCGCCCGAGCGGGAGCCTACGAGCAGTACTTC.

In this sample, this clonotype turned up a few times. The gene calls are TRBV28 and TRBJ2-2, with D hard to call. CDR1 and CDR2 from the germline V gene are MDHEN and SYDVKM. The CDR3 totals 13 residues. Between the trimmed V and J ends, which lost 8 bases and 3 bases, there was a span of 10 bases. The CDR3 sequence is CASDNYDTGELFF. Written as DNA, the CDR3 is TGTGCCAGCGATAACTACGACACCGGGGAGCTGTTTTTT.